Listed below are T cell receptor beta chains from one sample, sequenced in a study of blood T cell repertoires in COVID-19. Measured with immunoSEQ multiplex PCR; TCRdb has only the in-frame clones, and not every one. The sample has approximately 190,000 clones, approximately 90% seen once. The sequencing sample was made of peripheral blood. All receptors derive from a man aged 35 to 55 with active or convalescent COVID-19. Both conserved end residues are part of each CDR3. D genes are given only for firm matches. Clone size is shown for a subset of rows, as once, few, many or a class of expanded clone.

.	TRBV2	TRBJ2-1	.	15	TGTGCCAGCAGTGTTAGGGGGATCTCCTACAATGAGCAGTTCTTC	CASSVRGISYNEQFF
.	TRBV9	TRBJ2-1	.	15	TGTGCCAGCAGCGTAGGGAGGGGGGGCTTCGATGAGCAGTTCTTC	CASSVGRGGFDEQFF
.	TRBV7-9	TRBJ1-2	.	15	TGTGCCAGCAGCTCAAACAGGGAATTTAACTATGGCTACACCTTC	CASSSNREFNYGYTF
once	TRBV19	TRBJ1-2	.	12	TGTGCCAGTAGTACTGGCCCCTATGGCTACACCTTC	CASSTGPYGYTF
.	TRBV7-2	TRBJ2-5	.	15	TGTGCCAGCAGCTTAGGTGGGGGCAGGCGGGAGACCCAGTACTTC	CASSLGGGRRETQYF
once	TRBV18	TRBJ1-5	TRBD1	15	TGTGCCAGCTCGCTGGGACAGGGCTTTGGACAGCCCCAGCATTTT	CASSLGQGFGQPQHF
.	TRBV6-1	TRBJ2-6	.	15	TGTGCCAGCAGATCCTCAGGGGCTGGGGCCAACGTCCTGACTTTC	CASRSSGAGANVLTF
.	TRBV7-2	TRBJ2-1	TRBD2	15	TGTGCCAGCAGCTTTAGCGGGAAGGTCTACAATGAGCAGTTCTTC	CASSFSGKVYNEQFF
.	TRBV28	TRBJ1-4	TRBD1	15	TGTGCCAGCAGTCTACAGGGGATGGCTAATGAAAAACTGTTTTTT	CASSLQGMANEKLFF
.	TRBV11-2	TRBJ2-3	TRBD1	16	TGTGCCAGCAGCAGAGGGACAGCCATATGGGCAGATACGCAGTATTTT	CASSRGTAIWADTQYF
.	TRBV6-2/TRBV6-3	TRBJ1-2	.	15	TGTGCCAGCAGTTACTCCGGTCCGGGAGCTGGTGGCTACACCTTC	CASSYSGPGAGGYTF
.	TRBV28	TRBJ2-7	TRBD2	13	TGTGCCAGCGACCGCGCGGGAGTGAACGAGCAGTACTTC	CASDRAGVNEQYF
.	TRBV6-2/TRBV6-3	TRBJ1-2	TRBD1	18	TGTGCCAGCAGTTACACGCTACACTTACAGGGGAAGGACTATGGCTACACCTTC	CASSYTLHLQGKDYGYTF
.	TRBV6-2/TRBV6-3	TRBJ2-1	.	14	TGTGCCAGCAGTTCCGACAGGTCCTACAATGAGCAGTTCTTC	CASSSDRSYNEQFF
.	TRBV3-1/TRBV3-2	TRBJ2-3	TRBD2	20	TGTGCCAGCAGCCAAGACCCCCATTTAATCGAGCGGGGGTATCCAGATACGCAGTATTTT	CASSQDPHLIERGYPDTQYF
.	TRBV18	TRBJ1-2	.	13	TGTGCCAGCTCACCGGACCTGGGAGACGGCTACACCTTC	CASSPDLGDGYTF
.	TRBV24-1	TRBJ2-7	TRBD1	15	TGTGCCACCAGTGATTCCTCGACAGGGAACTACGAGCAGTACTTC	CATSDSSTGNYEQYF
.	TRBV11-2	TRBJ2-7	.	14	TGTGCCAGCAGCTTAGCCCCCGGGGCCTACGAGCAGTACTTC	CASSLAPGAYEQYF
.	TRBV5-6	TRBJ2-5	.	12	TGTGCCAGCAGCTTGGCTCAAGAGACCCAGTACTTC	CASSLAQETQYF
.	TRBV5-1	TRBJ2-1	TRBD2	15	TGCGCCAGCAGGGAGAGCGGGGGGGCCTACAATGAGCAGTTCTTC	CASRESGGAYNEQFF
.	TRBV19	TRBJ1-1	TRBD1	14	TGTGCCAGTAGTCCGGGACAGGGGTTCACTGAAGCTTTCTTT	CASSPGQGFTEAFF
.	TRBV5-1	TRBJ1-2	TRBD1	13	TGCGCCAGCAGCAGGGACAGGGGCTATGGCTACACCTTC	CASSRDRGYGYTF
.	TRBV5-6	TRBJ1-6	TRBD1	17	TGTGCCAGCAGCTTGAGGGGACAGGGATTATATAATTCACCCCTCCACTTT	CASSLRGQGLYNSPLHF
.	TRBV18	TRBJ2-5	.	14	TGTGCCAGCGCACAGGGACTGGTGCGGGAGACCCAGTACTTC	CASAQGLVRETQYF
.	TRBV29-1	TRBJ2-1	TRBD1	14	TGCAGCGTTGAAAAGGGGGCTAAGGCCTCTGAGCAGTTCTTC	CSVEKGAKASEQFF
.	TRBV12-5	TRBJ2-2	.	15	TGTGCTAGTGGCCCTCCGGGACGGGGGACCGGGGAGCTGTTTTTT	CASGPPGRGTGELFF
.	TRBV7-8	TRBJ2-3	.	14	TGTGCCAGCACCCTACTCAGGGAAACAGATACGCAGTATTTT	CASTLLRETDTQYF
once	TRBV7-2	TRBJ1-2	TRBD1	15	TGTGCCAGCAGCCCACGGACAGGGTTTAACTATGGCTACACCTTC	CASSPRTGFNYGYTF
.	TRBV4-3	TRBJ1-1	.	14	TGCGCCAGCAGCCCTAGAGCCATGAACACTGAAGCTTTCTTT	CASSPRAMNTEAFF
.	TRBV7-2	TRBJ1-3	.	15	TGTGCCAGCAGCTCCGCGGGGTTCTCTGGAAACACCATATATTTT	CASSSAGFSGNTIYF
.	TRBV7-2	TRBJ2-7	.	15	TGTGCCAGCAGCTTGGAGGGGGGGAAATCCTACGAGCAGTACTTC	CASSLEGGKSYEQYF
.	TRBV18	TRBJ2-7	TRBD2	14	TGTGCCAGCTCACCAGGGACTAGCGGGAGCTATGAGTACTTC	CASSPGTSGSYEYF
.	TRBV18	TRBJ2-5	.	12	TGTGCCAGCTCATCGGACACTCCGGCCCAGTACTTC	CASSSDTPAQYF
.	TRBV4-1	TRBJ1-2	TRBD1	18	TGCGCCAGCAGCCAAGAAAGAGGAAGAGGGGGCAGCTGGGGAGGCTACACCTTC	CASSQERGRGGSWGGYTF
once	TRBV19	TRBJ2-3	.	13	TGTGCCAGTACCGGCGGGTACACAGATACGCAGTATTTT	CASTGGYTDTQYF
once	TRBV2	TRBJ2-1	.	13	TGTGCCAGCTCAGACAGCTCCTACAATGAGCAGTTCTTC	CASSDSSYNEQFF
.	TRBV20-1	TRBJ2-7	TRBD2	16	TGCAGTGCTAGTACTCCCTTAAGACTAGCGGGAAGCGAGCAGTACTTC	CSASTPLRLAGSEQYF
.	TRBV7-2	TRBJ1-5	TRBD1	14	TGTGCCAGCAGCTACGCCAGGGGGAGTCAGCCCCAGCATTTT	CASSYARGSQPQHF
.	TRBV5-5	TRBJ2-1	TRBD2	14	TGTGCCAGCACCCCGGCAGCGGGAGTGAATGAGCAGTTCTTC	CASTPAAGVNEQFF
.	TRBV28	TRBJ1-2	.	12	TGTGCCAGCAGTTTCAGCGGGGGTGGCTACACCTTC	CASSFSGGGYTF
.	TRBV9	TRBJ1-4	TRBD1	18	TGTGCCAGCAGCATATCCGGGACAGGGGGTAGTGCTAATGAAAAACTGTTTTTT	CASSISGTGGSANEKLFF
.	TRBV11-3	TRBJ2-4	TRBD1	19	TGTGCCAGCAGCTTAGGGACAGGGGGCGCGGGGGTAGCCAAAAACATTCAGTACTTC	CASSLGTGGAGVAKNIQYF
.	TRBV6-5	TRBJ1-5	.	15	TGTGCCAGCAGCCGAACAGGGATTCCGAATCAGCCCCAGCATTTT	CASSRTGIPNQPQHF
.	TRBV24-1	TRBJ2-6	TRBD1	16	TGTGCCACCAGTGATTCCGGGACAGTTGGGGCCAACGTCCTGACTTTC	CATSDSGTVGANVLTF
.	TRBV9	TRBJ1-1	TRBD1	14	TGTGCCAGCAGCCTCCGGGACAGGAACACTGAAGCTTTCTTT	CASSLRDRNTEAFF
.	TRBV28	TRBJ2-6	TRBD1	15	TGTGCCAGCAGTGAACAGGGGGCTGGGGCCAACGTCCTGACTTTC	CASSEQGAGANVLTF
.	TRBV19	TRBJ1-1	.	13	TGTGCCAGTAGCCCTGGAGGGGCGGGAGTAGCTTTCTTT	CASSPGGAGVAFF
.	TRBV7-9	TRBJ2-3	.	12	TGTGCCAGCAGGGCAGTTTCAGATACGCAGTATTTT	CASRAVSDTQYF
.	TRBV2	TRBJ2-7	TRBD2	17	TGTGCCAGCAGCGTCGCCTCACTAGCGGGGGTTTCCTACGAGCAGTACTTC	CASSVASLAGVSYEQYF
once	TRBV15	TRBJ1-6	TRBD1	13	TGTGCCACCAGCACGGACAGGGCATCACCCCTCCACTTT	CATSTDRASPLHF
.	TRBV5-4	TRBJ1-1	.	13	TGTGCCAGCAGCTACGGTGAAAACACTGAAGCTTTCTTT	CASSYGENTEAFF
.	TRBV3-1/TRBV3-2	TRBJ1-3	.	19	TGTGCCAGCAGCCAAGATCTGCGGAGGAAAACTTTCTCTGGAAACACCATATATTTT	CASSQDLRRKTFSGNTIYF